This paragraph covers one T cell receptor beta chain sequence. These data come from a study of T-cell memory formation after mild COVID-19. About the research overall: TCR clusters mostly belonged to single donors.

MiXCR was run by TCRdb on the 5' RACE reads, yielding one entry per CDR3 protein. Of 500,000 to 600,000 distinct CDR3 sequences in the sample, roughly 18% were seen once. The CDR3 runs to 16 residues. The germline V and J ends were trimmed by 4 bases and 2 bases, with 17 bases remaining between them. Germline CDR1 reads SGHDT; CDR2 reads YYEEEE. The chain joins TRBV5-6 to TRBJ2-3, with a possible D match to TRBD1 (6 bases). The sequence came from an adult woman who had mild COVID-19 (a few samples of this study predate the infection). Cell type and time point are not known. Sequencing was done on a sample of PBMCs or a T cell subset sorted from them (not recorded which). CDR3 DNA sequence: TGTGCCAGCAGCCCCCCAGGGGCCCACCCCACAGATACGCAGTATTTT. It is translated as CASSPPGAHPTDTQYF.